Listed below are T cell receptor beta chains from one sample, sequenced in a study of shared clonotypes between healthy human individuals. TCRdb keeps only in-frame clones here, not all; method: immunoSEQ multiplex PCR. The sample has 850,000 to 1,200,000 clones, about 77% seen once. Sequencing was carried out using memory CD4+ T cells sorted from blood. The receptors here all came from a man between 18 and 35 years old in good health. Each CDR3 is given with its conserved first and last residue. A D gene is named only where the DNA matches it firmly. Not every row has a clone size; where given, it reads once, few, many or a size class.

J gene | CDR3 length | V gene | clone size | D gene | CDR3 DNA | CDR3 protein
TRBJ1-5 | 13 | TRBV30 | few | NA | TGTGCCTGGAGTCCTCGAGATGATCAGCCCCAGCATTTT | CAWSPRDDQPQHF
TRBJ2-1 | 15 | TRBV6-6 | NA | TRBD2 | TGTGCCAGCAGGCAGACTAGCGGGGCCCCCAATGAGCAGTTCTTC | CASRQTSGAPNEQFF
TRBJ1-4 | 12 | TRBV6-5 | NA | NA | TGTGCCATCAGCGGGGGGAATGAAAAACTGTTTTTT | CAISGGNEKLFF
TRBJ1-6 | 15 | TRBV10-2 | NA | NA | TGCGCCAGCAGTGAATTAGGGGGGGATAATTCACCCCTCCACTTT | CASSELGGDNSPLHF
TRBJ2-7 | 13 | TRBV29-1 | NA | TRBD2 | TGCAGCGCCAGAGCGGGAGGGACTTACGAGCAGTACTTC | CSARAGGTYEQYF
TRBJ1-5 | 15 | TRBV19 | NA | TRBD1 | TGTGCCAGTACCCAGGGGGGATATAGCAATCAGCCCCAGCATTTT | CASTQGGYSNQPQHF
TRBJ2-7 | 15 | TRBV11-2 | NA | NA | TGTGCCAGCAGCTCTCGACAGGACCACTCCTACGAGCAGTACTTC | CASSSRQDHSYEQYF
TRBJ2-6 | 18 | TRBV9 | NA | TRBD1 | TGTGCCAGCAGCCCTACCAAGGGACAGATCTCTGGGGCCAACGTCCTGACTTTC | CASSPTKGQISGANVLTF
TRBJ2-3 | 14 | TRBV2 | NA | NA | TGTGCCAGCAGTTCTGGGGAGTCCACAGATACGCAGTATTTT | CASSSGESTDTQYF
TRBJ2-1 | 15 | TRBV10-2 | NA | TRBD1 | TGCGCCAGCAGTGTCCAGGGGGCAGGTTACAATGAGCAGTTCTTC | CASSVQGAGYNEQFF
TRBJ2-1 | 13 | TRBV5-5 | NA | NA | TGTGCCAGCAGCTTGGGCCCACCCGATGAGCAGTTCTTC | CASSLGPPDEQFF
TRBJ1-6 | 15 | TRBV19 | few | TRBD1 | TGTGCCAGTAGGCCGGGACAGGGGATAAGATCACCCCTCCACTTT | CASRPGQGIRSPLHF
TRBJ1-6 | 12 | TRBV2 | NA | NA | TGTGCCAGCAGAGGGACCGATTCACCCCTCCACTTT | CASRGTDSPLHF
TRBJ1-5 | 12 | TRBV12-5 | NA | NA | TGTGCTAGTGGTTTGGGGAATCAGCCCCAGCATTTT | CASGLGNQPQHF
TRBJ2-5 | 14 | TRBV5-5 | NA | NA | TGTGCCAGCAGCTTGGGCCCAGCCCAAGAGACCCAGTACTTC | CASSLGPAQETQYF
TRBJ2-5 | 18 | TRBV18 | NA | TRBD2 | TGTGCCAGCTCACCAGCGGCTAGCGGGACACAACGGGGGGAGACCCAGTACTTC | CASSPAASGTQRGETQYF
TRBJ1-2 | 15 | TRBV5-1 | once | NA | TGCGCCAGCAGCTTGGAGGGCAGGTTGGAAAATGGCTACACCTTC | CASSLEGRLENGYTF
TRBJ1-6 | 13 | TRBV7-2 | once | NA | TGTGCCAGCCACGCAGGCTTGAATTCACCCCTCCACTTT | CASHAGLNSPLHF
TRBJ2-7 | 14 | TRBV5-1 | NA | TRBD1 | TGCGCCAGCAGCCCGGCGGGACAGGGGGACGAGCAGTACTTC | CASSPAGQGDEQYF
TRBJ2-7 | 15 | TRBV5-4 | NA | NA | TGTGCCAGCAGCTTGGACGCGGTGGGGGGCCGGGAGCAGTACTTC | CASSLDAVGGREQYF
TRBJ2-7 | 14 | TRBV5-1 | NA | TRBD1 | TGCGCCAGCAGCTTGGAACAGGGGGATTACGGGCAGTACTTC | CASSLEQGDYGQYF
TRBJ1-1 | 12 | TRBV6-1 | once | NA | TGTGCCAGCAGGGGAAGTAACACTGAAGCTTTCTTT | CASRGSNTEAFF
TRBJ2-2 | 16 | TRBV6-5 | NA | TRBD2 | TGTGCCAGCAGTTACTCAGCGGGGGCGAACACCGGGGAGCTGTTTTTT | CASSYSAGANTGELFF
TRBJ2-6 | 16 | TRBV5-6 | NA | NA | TGTGCCAGCAGCTTGGCCGGAGGGTCCGGGGCCAACGTCCTGACTTTC | CASSLAGGSGANVLTF
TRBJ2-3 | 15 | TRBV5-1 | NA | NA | TGCGCCAGCAGCTTCAGGGGGGCGCCCGCAGATACGCAGTATTTT | CASSFRGAPADTQYF
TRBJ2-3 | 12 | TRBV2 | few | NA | TGTGCCAGCAGTGGAGGGGGAGGAGGGCAGTATTTT | CASSGGGGGQYF
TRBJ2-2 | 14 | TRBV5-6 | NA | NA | TGTGCCAGCAGCCCACAGGGTTTCACCGGGGAGCTGTTTTTT | CASSPQGFTGELFF
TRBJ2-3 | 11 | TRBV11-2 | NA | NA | TGTGCCAGCAGCGCCCTAGATACGCAGTATTTT | CASSALDTQYF
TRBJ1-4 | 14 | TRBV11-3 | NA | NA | TGTGCCCCCTCTAAGGAGGACTTTAATGAAAAACTGTTTTTT | CAPSKEDFNEKLFF
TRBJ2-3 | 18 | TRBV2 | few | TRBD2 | TGTGCCAGCAGTGAGGGGACTAGCGGGGGGGCTGGCACAGATACGCAGTATTTT | CASSEGTSGGAGTDTQYF
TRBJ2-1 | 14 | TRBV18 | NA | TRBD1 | TGTGCCAGCTCACCGAATACAGGGGTTCTAGGGCAGTTCTTC | CASSPNTGVLGQFF
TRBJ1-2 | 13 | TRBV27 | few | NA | TGTGCCAGCAGGCCGACGGGAGCCTTAGGCTACACCTTC | CASRPTGALGYTF
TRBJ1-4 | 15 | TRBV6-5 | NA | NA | TGTGCCAGCAGTTACGCCCTTGCAACTAATGAAAAACTGTTTTTT | CASSYALATNEKLFF
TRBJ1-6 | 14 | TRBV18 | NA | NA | TGTGCCAGCTCACCATCGACAGATAATTCACCCCTCCACTTT | CASSPSTDNSPLHF
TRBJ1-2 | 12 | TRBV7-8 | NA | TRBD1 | TGTGCCAGCAGCCCGGGACAGTTTGGCTACACCTTC | CASSPGQFGYTF
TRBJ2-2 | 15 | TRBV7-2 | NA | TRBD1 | TGTGCCAGCAGCTTAGGACAGGGGGACACCGGGGAGCTGTTTTTT | CASSLGQGDTGELFF
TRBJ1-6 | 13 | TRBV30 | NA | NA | TGTGCCTGGAGGGGGGGAGGAAATTCACCCCTCCACTTT | CAWRGGGNSPLHF
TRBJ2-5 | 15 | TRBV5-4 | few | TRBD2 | TGTGCCAGCAGCCCCCGAGCGGGGGGGCCGGAGACCCAGTACTTC | CASSPRAGGPETQYF
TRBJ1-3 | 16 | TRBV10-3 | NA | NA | TGTGCCATCAGCCCGACGGGGGGGAACTCTGGAAACACCATATATTTT | CAISPTGGNSGNTIYF
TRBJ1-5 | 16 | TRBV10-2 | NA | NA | TGCGCCAGCAGTGAGTCGGCAGGGGTGAGGAATCAGCCCCAGCATTTT | CASSESAGVRNQPQHF
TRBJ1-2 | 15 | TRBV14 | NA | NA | TGTGCCAGCAGCCAGGCGGGGGTCGTCAACTATGGCTACACCTTC | CASSQAGVVNYGYTF
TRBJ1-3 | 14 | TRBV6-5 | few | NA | TGTGCCAGCAGGGCGGCACTCTCTGGAAACACCATATATTTT | CASRAALSGNTIYF
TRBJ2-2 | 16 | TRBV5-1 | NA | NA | TGCGCCAGCAGCCCGTTTGGAGCCCCGAACACCGGGGAGCTGTTTTTT | CASSPFGAPNTGELFF
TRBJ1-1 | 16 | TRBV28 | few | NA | TGTGCCAGCAGTTTCAGGTCAGGCGTTAGGTCCGTCGAGGCTTTCTTT | CASSFRSGVRSVEAFF
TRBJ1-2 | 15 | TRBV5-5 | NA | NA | TGTGCCAGCAGCTTGTTCCAGACTACTAACTATGGCTACACCTTC | CASSLFQTTNYGYTF
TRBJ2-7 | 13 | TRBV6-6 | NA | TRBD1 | TGTGCCAGCAGTTACGACAGGGCCTACGAGCAGTACTTC | CASSYDRAYEQYF
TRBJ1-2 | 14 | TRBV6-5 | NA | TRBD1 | TGTGCCAGCAGCCCCGGGACAGGGTTGAGAGGCTACACCTTC | CASSPGTGLRGYTF
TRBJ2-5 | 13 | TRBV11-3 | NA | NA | TGTGCCAGCAGCCCGGGACTCCAAGAGACCCAGTACTTC | CASSPGLQETQYF
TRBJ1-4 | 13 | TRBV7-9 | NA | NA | TGTGCCAGCAGCCCGCAACAGTATGAAAAACTGTTTTTT | CASSPQQYEKLFF
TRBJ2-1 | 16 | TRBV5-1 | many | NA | TGCGCCAGCAGCTTGGATCCCGCCGGCGGGTACAATGAGCAGTTCTTC | CASSLDPAGGYNEQFF
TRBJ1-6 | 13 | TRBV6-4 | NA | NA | TGTGCCAGCAGTGACTCAGGGAATTCACCCCTCCACTTT | CASSDSGNSPLHF
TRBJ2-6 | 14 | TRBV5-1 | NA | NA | TGCGCCAGCAGCTTATCGGCTGGGGCCAACGTCCTGACTTTC | CASSLSAGANVLTF
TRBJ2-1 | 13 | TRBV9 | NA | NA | TGTGCCAGCAGCTCGTGGTTGTGGACTGGGCAGTTCTTC | CASSSWLWTGQFF
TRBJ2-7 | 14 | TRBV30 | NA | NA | TGTGCCTGGCAGACCGGGTCCGTCTCCTACGAGCAGTACTTC | CAWQTGSVSYEQYF
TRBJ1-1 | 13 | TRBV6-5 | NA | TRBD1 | TGTGCCAGCAGTGGCGACAGGGGCGCTGAAGCTTTCTTT | CASSGDRGAEAFF
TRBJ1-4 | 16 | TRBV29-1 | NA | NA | TGCAGCGTCGCTAGGTCGGGGGCGGGGACTAATGAAAAACTGTTTTTT | CSVARSGAGTNEKLFF
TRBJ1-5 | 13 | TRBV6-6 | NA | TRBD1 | TGTGCCAGCAGTCAGACAGGGGGCCAGCCCCAGCATTTT | CASSQTGGQPQHF
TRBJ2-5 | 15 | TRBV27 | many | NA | TGTGCCAGCAGTTTATCATGGCAGCAACAAGAGACCCAGTACTTC | CASSLSWQQQETQYF
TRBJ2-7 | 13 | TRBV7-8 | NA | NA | TGTGCCAGCAGCTTAAGGGGAACCTACGAGCAGTACTTC | CASSLRGTYEQYF
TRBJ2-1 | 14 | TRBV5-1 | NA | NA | TGCGCCAGCAGCTTGGTCTTGGGCGAAAATGGCCAGTTCTTC | CASSLVLGENGQFF